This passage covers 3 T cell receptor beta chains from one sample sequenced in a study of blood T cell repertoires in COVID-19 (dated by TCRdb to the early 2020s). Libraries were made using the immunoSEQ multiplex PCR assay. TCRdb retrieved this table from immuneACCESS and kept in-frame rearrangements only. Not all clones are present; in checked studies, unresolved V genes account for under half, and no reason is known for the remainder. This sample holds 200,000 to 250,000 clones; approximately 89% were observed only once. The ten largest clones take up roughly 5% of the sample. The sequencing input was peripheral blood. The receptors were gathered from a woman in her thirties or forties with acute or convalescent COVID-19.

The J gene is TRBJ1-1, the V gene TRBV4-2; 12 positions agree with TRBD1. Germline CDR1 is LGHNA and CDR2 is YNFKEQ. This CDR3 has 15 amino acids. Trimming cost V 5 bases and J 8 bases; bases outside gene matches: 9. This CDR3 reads CASSFGTGGVVEAFF. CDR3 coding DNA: TGTGCCAGCAGCTTCGGGACAGGGGGCGTAGTGGAAGCTTTCTTT.

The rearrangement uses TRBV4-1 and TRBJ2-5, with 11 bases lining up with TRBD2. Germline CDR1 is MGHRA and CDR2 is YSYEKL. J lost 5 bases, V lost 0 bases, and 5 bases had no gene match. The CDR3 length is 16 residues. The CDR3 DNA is TGCGCCAGCAGCCAAGATCCTAGCGGGGGGCGGGAGACCCAGTACTTC. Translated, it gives CASSQDPSGGRETQYF.

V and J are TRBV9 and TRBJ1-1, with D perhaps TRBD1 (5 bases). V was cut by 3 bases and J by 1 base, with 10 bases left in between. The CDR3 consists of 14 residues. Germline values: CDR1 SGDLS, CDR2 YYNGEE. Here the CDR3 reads CASSGITGNTEAFF. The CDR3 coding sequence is TGTGCCAGCAGCGGCATAACAGGGAACACTGAAGCTTTCTTT. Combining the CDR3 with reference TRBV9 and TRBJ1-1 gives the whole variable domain DSGVTQTPKHLITATGQRVTLRCSPRSGDLSVYWYQQSLDQGLQFLIQYYNGEERAKGNILERFSAQQFPDLHSELNLSSLELGDSALYFCASSGITGNTEAFFGQGTRLTVV.